This is a list of T cell receptor beta chains from one sample in a study of shared clonotypes between healthy human individuals. Measured with immunoSEQ multiplex PCR; TCRdb has only the in-frame clones, and not every one. The sample includes 90,000 to 150,000 clones, 68% of them seen just once. The sequenced sample consisted of memory CD8+ T cells sorted from blood. These receptors came from a woman younger than 45 in good health. Both conserved end residues are part of each CDR3. The D gene is left open where the match is weak. Clone size, where shown, is once, few, many, or a class for clones that have expanded.

CASTGQGHQPQHF,TGTGCCAGCACCGGACAGGGGCATCAGCCCCAGCATTTT,TRBV28,TRBJ1-5,TRBD1,.
CASSKGLADYEQYF,TGTGCCAGTAGTAAGGGACTAGCGGATTACGAGCAGTACTTC,TRBV19,TRBJ2-7,TRBD2,once
CASSWTGGGEKLFF,TGTGCCAGCAGCTGGACAGGGGGCGGTGAAAAACTGTTTTTT,TRBV7-9,TRBJ1-4,TRBD1,.
CASSYYWGTRDTQYF,TGTGCCAGCAGTTATTATTGGGGGACGAGAGATACGCAGTATTTT,TRBV6-5,TRBJ2-3,.,.
CASSIRREGFGEQFF,TGTGCCAGTAGTATTCGGCGGGAGGGATTCGGTGAGCAGTTCTTC,TRBV19,TRBJ2-1,TRBD2,.
CASSTGTENYGYTF,TGTGCCAGCAGCACCGGGACGGAAAACTATGGCTACACCTTC,TRBV9,TRBJ1-2,.,once
CASSQAPGQVVCEQYF,TGCGCCAGCAGCCAAGCCCCGGGACAGGTGGTTTGCGAGCAGTACTTC,TRBV4-1,TRBJ2-7,TRBD1,.
CASSPQRDSYNEQFF,TGTGCCAGCAGCCCCCAGCGGGACTCCTACAATGAGCAGTTCTTC,TRBV7-3,TRBJ2-1,TRBD2,few
CASSLIRGSEAFF,TGTGCCAGCAGCTTAATAAGGGGTTCTGAAGCTTTCTTT,TRBV11-1,TRBJ1-1,.,.
CASSRDRHNYEQYF,TGTGCCAGCAGCCGCGACAGACATAACTACGAGCAGTACTTC,TRBV28,TRBJ2-7,.,.
CATQLQGNTEAFF,TGTGCCACCCAGCTTCAGGGGAACACTGAAGCTTTCTTT,TRBV5-6,TRBJ1-1,.,few
CASRERGPSYEQYF,TGTGCCAGTAGAGAACGGGGACCATCCTACGAGCAGTACTTC,TRBV2,TRBJ2-7,.,.
CASSPRARLFF,TGTGCCAGCTCACCACGGGCCCGACTGTTTTTT,TRBV18,TRBJ2-2,.,.
CASSSRPTSLSTDTQYF,TGTGCCAGCAGCTCGCGACCTACTAGTTTATCGACAGATACGCAGTATTTT,TRBV27,TRBJ2-3,.,.
CASSSILAVTGGFEAFF,TGTGCCAGCAGCTCCATACTAGCCGTGACAGGAGGGTTTGAAGCTTTCTTT,TRBV7-8,TRBJ1-1,.,.
CATRLRGENTEAFF,TGTGCCACACGACTCAGGGGAGAGAACACTGAAGCTTTCTTT,TRBV7-6,TRBJ1-1,.,.
CASSRNKAAYGYTF,TGTGCCAGCAGCCGAAACAAGGCTGCCTATGGCTACACCTTC,TRBV5-4,TRBJ1-2,.,few
CASSPGGQGNTGELFF,TGTGCCAGCAGCCCGGGCGGACAGGGGAACACCGGGGAGCTGTTTTTT,TRBV11-2,TRBJ2-2,TRBD1,.
CAPWVSGRWMSTDTQYF,TGTGCACCGTGGGTCAGCGGGAGATGGATGAGCACAGATACGCAGTATTTT,TRBV12-2,TRBJ2-3,.,.
CASSELPEPTTEAFF,TGTGCCAGCAGTGAACTCCCAGAGCCCACCACTGAAGCTTTCTTT,TRBV6-1,TRBJ1-1,.,.
CASKMSGNNEQYF,TGCGCCAGCAAAATGTCCGGTAACAACGAGCAGTACTTC,TRBV10-2,TRBJ2-7,.,.
CSVEEGGKAGYEQYF,TGCAGCGTTGAAGAAGGAGGCAAAGCGGGCTACGAGCAGTACTTC,TRBV29-1,TRBJ2-7,.,.
CASSPSRANVLTF,TGTGCCAGCAGTCCATCTAGGGCCAACGTCCTGACTTTC,TRBV27,TRBJ2-6,.,.
CASSFYQGPYEQYF,TGCGCCAGCAGCTTTTACCAGGGGCCCTACGAGCAGTACTTC,TRBV5-1,TRBJ2-7,.,.
CASSLELDSGEQYF,TGTGCCAGCAGCTTAGAACTAGACTCGGGCGAGCAGTACTTC,TRBV7-9,TRBJ2-7,.,.
CASSIQGEIEKLFF,TGTGCCAGTAGTATACAGGGGGAGATTGAAAAACTGTTTTTT,TRBV19,TRBJ1-4,TRBD1,once
CASSPRRTDTQYF,TGTGCCAGTAGTCCCCGACGCACAGATACGCAGTATTTT,TRBV19,TRBJ2-3,.,.